This T cell receptor beta chain was observed in a study of T cells in Graves' hyperthyroidism and ophthalmopathy. The TCR beta CDR3 regions underwent amplification using RNA transcripts as the source. Initially, a first-round RT-PCR of the TCR CDR3 employed the HTBI primer set. TCRdb independently ran MiXCR on the multiplex PCR reads; one entry per CDR3 protein. The sample carries some 180,000 distinct CDR3 sequences, about 15% recorded once. The CDR3 contains 16 residues. Germline V gene lookup returns CDR1 MNHEY and CDR2 SVGAGI. Trimming stripped 2 bases from V and 2 bases from J, with 16 bases between. Aged 18 to 65, the patients had hyperthyroidism that was newly diagnosed and had lasted under 2 months.

Source material: blood. This TCR derives from a woman aged 45-60 years with Graves' hyperthyroidism. The chain links TRBV6-5 to TRBJ2-7; D possibly corresponds to TRBD1 (6 bases). CDR3 loop: CASSYGGPNDAYEQYF. In DNA form, the CDR3 reads TGTGCCAGCAGTTACGGGGGCCCCAACGATGCCTACGAGCAGTACTTC.